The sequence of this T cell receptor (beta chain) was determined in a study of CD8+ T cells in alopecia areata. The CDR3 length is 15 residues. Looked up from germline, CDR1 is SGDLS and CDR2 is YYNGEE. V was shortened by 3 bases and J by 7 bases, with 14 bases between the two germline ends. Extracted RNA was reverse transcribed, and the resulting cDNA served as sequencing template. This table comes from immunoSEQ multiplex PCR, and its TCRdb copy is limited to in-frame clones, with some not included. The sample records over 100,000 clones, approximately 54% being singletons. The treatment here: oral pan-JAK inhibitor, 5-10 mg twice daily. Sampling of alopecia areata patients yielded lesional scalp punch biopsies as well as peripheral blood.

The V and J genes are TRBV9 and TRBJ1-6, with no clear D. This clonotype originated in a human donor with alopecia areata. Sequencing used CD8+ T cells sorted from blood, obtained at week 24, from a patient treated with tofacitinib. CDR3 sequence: CASSGGPTENSPLHF. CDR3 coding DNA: TGTGCCAGCAGCGGAGGGCCAACAGAGAATTCACCCCTCCACTTT.